Listed below are T cell receptor beta chains from one sample, sequenced in a study of siplizumab effects on memory and regulatory T cells. Clones were sequenced by immunoSEQ multiplex PCR, and TCRdb holds only the in-frame ones, with some missing. The sample includes around 100,000 clones, about 95% seen only once; the top ten take roughly 0.6%. Sequencing was performed on Tregs sorted from blood. The source is a human donor in good health. Both conserved end residues are part of each CDR3. A D gene is named only where the DNA matches it firmly. Only part of the rows carry a size: once, few, many, or a class if the clone is expanded.

d_gene: -
j_gene: TRBJ2-3
abundance: -
v_gene: TRBV18
CDR3nt: TGTGCCAGCTCACCCCAGTCTGGAAGGGCGTCAGATACGCAGTATTTT
CDR3aa: CASSPQSGRASDTQYF

d_gene: TRBD2
j_gene: TRBJ2-3
abundance: -
v_gene: TRBV7-6
CDR3nt: TGTGCCAGCAGCCTAACTAGCGGGAGTATCGCAGATACGCAGTATTTT
CDR3aa: CASSLTSGSIADTQYF

d_gene: -
j_gene: TRBJ2-7
abundance: -
v_gene: TRBV20-1
CDR3nt: TGCAGTGCTTCGGACAGAACAATGCAGTACTTC
CDR3aa: CSASDRTMQYF

d_gene: -
j_gene: TRBJ1-4
abundance: -
v_gene: TRBV6-5
CDR3nt: TGTGCCAGCAGTTATAGATACACGGGACGGAATGAAAAACTATTTTTT
CDR3aa: CASSYRYTGRNEKLFF

d_gene: -
j_gene: TRBJ2-7
abundance: -
v_gene: TRBV15
CDR3nt: TGTGCCACCAGCAGAGCAAGCGAGCAGTACTTC
CDR3aa: CATSRASEQYF

d_gene: -
j_gene: TRBJ2-1
abundance: -
v_gene: TRBV12-2
CDR3nt: TGTGCAAGTCGCATCGTCACGATCCCAGTAACCAGGGTACCCATACTTTACAATGAGCAGTTCTTC
CDR3aa: CASRIVTIPVTRVPILYNEQFF

d_gene: TRBD2
j_gene: TRBJ2-3
abundance: -
v_gene: TRBV7-6
CDR3nt: TGTGCCAGCAGGTCGACTAGCGGGCGGTCAAAGGGCACAGATACGCAGTATTTT
CDR3aa: CASRSTSGRSKGTDTQYF

d_gene: TRBD2
j_gene: TRBJ2-1
abundance: -
v_gene: TRBV11-3
CDR3nt: TGTGCCAGCAGCTCCCACCTAGCGGCCTCCTACAATGAGCAGTTCTTC
CDR3aa: CASSSHLAASYNEQFF

d_gene: -
j_gene: TRBJ1-1
abundance: -
v_gene: TRBV5-4
CDR3nt: TGTGCCAGCAGCCAAACCGGCGGGGATACTGAAGCTTTCTTT
CDR3aa: CASSQTGGDTEAFF

d_gene: TRBD2
j_gene: TRBJ2-1
abundance: -
v_gene: TRBV6-5
CDR3nt: TGTGCCAGCAGACCTAGCGGGGACAATGAGCAGTTCTTC
CDR3aa: CASRPSGDNEQFF

d_gene: TRBD1
j_gene: TRBJ2-7
abundance: once
v_gene: TRBV18
CDR3nt: TGTGCCAGCTCACCACCGGGAGCCCGGGACAGGGGCTACGAGCAGTACTTC
CDR3aa: CASSPPGARDRGYEQYF

d_gene: -
j_gene: TRBJ1-4
abundance: -
v_gene: TRBV5-5
CDR3nt: TGTGCCAGCAGCTCCCCAATGTGGGGGGGGTGGGAAAAACTGTTTTTT
CDR3aa: CASSSPMWGGWEKLFF

d_gene: -
j_gene: TRBJ2-1
abundance: -
v_gene: TRBV5-4
CDR3nt: TGTGCCAGCAGCGGCTCCGGGGCCCGGGGCAATGAGCAGTTCTTC
CDR3aa: CASSGSGARGNEQFF

d_gene: -
j_gene: TRBJ2-7
abundance: -
v_gene: TRBV11-2
CDR3nt: TGTGCCAGCAGCTTAGATCTAAACGGGGGTACCCTAGCCCCCTATTACGAGCAGTACTTC
CDR3aa: CASSLDLNGGTLAPYYEQYF

d_gene: -
j_gene: TRBJ2-1
abundance: -
v_gene: TRBV6-6
CDR3nt: TGTGCCAGCAGTTATGTCCCGGAGAGGGGAAATGAGCAGTTCTTC
CDR3aa: CASSYVPERGNEQFF

d_gene: -
j_gene: TRBJ2-7
abundance: -
v_gene: TRBV10-2
CDR3nt: TGCGCCAGCAGTCTACTTACGGGTCCATCCTACGAGCAGTACTTC
CDR3aa: CASSLLTGPSYEQYF

d_gene: TRBD2
j_gene: TRBJ2-3
abundance: -
v_gene: TRBV27
CDR3nt: TGTGCCAGCAGTTTACCCCCCCGGGTTAGCGGGACCGGCACAGATACGCAGTATTTT
CDR3aa: CASSLPPRVSGTGTDTQYF

d_gene: -
j_gene: TRBJ1-1
abundance: -
v_gene: TRBV7-9
CDR3nt: TGTGCCAGCAGCTTATCACCTCAATCTGGGGCTTTCTTT
CDR3aa: CASSLSPQSGAFF

d_gene: -
j_gene: TRBJ1-5
abundance: once
v_gene: TRBV1
CDR3nt: TGCACCAGCAGCCACCCGGGAGGGGCTGATCAGCCCCAGCATTTT
CDR3aa: CTSSHPGGADQPQHF

d_gene: -
j_gene: TRBJ1-4
abundance: -
v_gene: TRBV6-1
CDR3nt: TGTGCCAGCAGTGAATGGGGGGAAGGGCGTGAAAAACTGTTTTTT
CDR3aa: CASSEWGEGREKLFF

d_gene: TRBD1
j_gene: TRBJ2-7
abundance: -
v_gene: TRBV28
CDR3nt: TGTGCCACAAATTACAGGGGGTACGAGCAGTACTTC
CDR3aa: CATNYRGYEQYF

d_gene: -
j_gene: TRBJ2-1
abundance: -
v_gene: TRBV18
CDR3nt: TGTGCCAGCTCTCTTAGGGGATCCCCGCCGTTCTTC
CDR3aa: CASSLRGSPPFF

d_gene: -
j_gene: TRBJ1-1
abundance: few
v_gene: TRBV6-1
CDR3nt: TGTGCCAGCAGAAGCAATACCGGCACTGAAGCTTTCTTT
CDR3aa: CASRSNTGTEAFF

d_gene: -
j_gene: TRBJ1-1
abundance: -
v_gene: TRBV7-2
CDR3nt: TGTGCCAGCCGAAGGGGAAATACTGAAGCTTTCTTT
CDR3aa: CASRRGNTEAFF

d_gene: TRBD1
j_gene: TRBJ2-1
abundance: -
v_gene: TRBV15
CDR3nt: TGTGCCACCAGCAGAAGACAGGGTGAGGATGAGCAGTTCTTC
CDR3aa: CATSRRQGEDEQFF

d_gene: TRBD2
j_gene: TRBJ2-5
abundance: -
v_gene: TRBV27
CDR3nt: TGTGCCAGCAGTTTATTCCTCACTAGCGGGATCCTAGAGACCCAGTACTTC
CDR3aa: CASSLFLTSGILETQYF

d_gene: -
j_gene: TRBJ2-2
abundance: -
v_gene: TRBV5-1
CDR3nt: TGCGCCAGCAGCTCCCCGACGGGAACCGGGGAGCTGTTTTTT
CDR3aa: CASSSPTGTGELFF

d_gene: -
j_gene: TRBJ2-5
abundance: -
v_gene: TRBV7-3
CDR3nt: TGTGCCAGCAGCAAAGGCCCCCCCCAAGAGACCCAGTACTTC
CDR3aa: CASSKGPPQETQYF

d_gene: TRBD2
j_gene: TRBJ2-7
abundance: -
v_gene: TRBV30
CDR3nt: TGTGCCTGGAGTGTACGGGGGAGGGTTTACGAGCAGTACTTC
CDR3aa: CAWSVRGRVYEQYF

d_gene: -
j_gene: TRBJ1-3
abundance: -
v_gene: TRBV7-9
CDR3nt: TGTGCCAGCAGCTTAGCGCTCTGGTTAGTTTCCCAACGGGGAAACACCATATATTTT
CDR3aa: CASSLALWLVSQRGNTIYF

d_gene: -
j_gene: TRBJ2-7
abundance: -
v_gene: TRBV29-1
CDR3nt: TGCAGCGTTGCCTTTGAGGAATTTTCGGTGGACTATTCGGGCGAGCAGTACTTC
CDR3aa: CSVAFEEFSVDYSGEQYF

d_gene: -
j_gene: TRBJ2-3
abundance: -
v_gene: TRBV9
CDR3nt: TGTGCCAGCAGCGTCCGGAGGGAGAGAGGTCAAGATACGCAGTATTTT
CDR3aa: CASSVRRERGQDTQYF

d_gene: -
j_gene: TRBJ1-1
abundance: -
v_gene: TRBV5-1
CDR3nt: TGCGCCAGCAGCTTGGCGACAAGAGGGGGGCGAACTGAAGCTTTCTTT
CDR3aa: CASSLATRGGRTEAFF

d_gene: TRBD2
j_gene: TRBJ2-7
abundance: -
v_gene: TRBV11-2
CDR3nt: TGTGCCAGCAGCTTATTCTTGAGGGGCGGGGGGCGCGAGCAGTACTTC
CDR3aa: CASSLFLRGGGREQYF

d_gene: TRBD2
j_gene: TRBJ2-2
abundance: -
v_gene: TRBV5-4
CDR3nt: TGTGCCAGCAGCTTGGGCCTAGCGGGGACCGGGGAGCTGTTTTTT
CDR3aa: CASSLGLAGTGELFF

d_gene: TRBD2
j_gene: TRBJ2-1
abundance: -
v_gene: TRBV11-2
CDR3nt: TGTGCCAGCAGCCGCTTGAGTGGACTAGCGGACAATGAGCAGTTCTTC
CDR3aa: CASSRLSGLADNEQFF